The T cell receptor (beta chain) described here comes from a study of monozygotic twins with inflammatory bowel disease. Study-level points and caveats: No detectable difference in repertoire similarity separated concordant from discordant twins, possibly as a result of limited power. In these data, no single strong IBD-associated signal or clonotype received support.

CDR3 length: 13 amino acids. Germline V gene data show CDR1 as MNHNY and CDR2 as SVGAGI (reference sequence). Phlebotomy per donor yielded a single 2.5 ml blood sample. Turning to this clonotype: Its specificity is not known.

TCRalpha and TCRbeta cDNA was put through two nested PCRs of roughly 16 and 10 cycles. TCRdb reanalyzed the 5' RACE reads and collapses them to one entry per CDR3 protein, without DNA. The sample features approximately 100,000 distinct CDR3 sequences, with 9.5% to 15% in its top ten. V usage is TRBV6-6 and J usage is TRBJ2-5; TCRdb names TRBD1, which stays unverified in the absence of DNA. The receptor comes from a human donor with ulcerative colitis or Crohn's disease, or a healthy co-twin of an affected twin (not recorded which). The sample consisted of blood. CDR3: CASSSKGEETQYF.